The clone carrying this T cell receptor (beta chain) has just a few counts. The data were taken from a study of blood T cell repertoires in COVID-19. As for the study in general: From the United States, Italy and Spain came samples of acute and convalescent COVID-19.

Germline V lookup: CDR1 ENHRY, CDR2 SYGVKD. This CDR3 has 15 amino acids. Trimming cost V 10 bases and J 0 bases, with 16 bases left between them. Original data processing: Amplification of reference gene primers provided the estimated nucleated cell counts. The repertoire was sequenced with immunoSEQ multiplex PCR; TCRdb's copy has only in-frame clones and lacks some. That table supplies the V and J calls and clone size; D and trimming were determined from the DNA. This sample has tens of thousands of clones, with roughly 86% found just once. This TCR came from a woman aged 80 or older with acute or convalescent COVID-19. The sample taken for sequencing was peripheral blood. This rearrangement joins TRBV10-3 to TRBJ1-5; D is unclear. CDR3 in amino acids: CATGLGVGSNQPQHF. DNA of the CDR3: TGTGCCACCGGCCTGGGCGTGGGTAGCAATCAGCCCCAGCATTTT.